The T cell receptor beta chain under discussion was sequenced for a study of blood T cell repertoires in COVID-19. About the research overall: Whether acute or convalescent, the COVID-19 samples came from the United States, Italy and Spain.

Original analysis: By means of reference gene primer amplification, nucleated cell counts were estimated. Sequencing used immunoSEQ multiplex PCR; TCRdb keeps in-frame clones, though not all of them. The V and J calls and clone size come from that table; D and trimming were worked out from the DNA. Here the sample spans about 280,000 clones, about 85% being singletons. The study drew participants aged roughly 18 to 95 years from roughly 25 US areas. The study counted Cohort 3 donors as recovered given two negative PCRs, clearance, or symptom resolution. This CDR3 has 17 amino acids. V shed 2 bases, J shed 7 bases, and the junction held 14 bases outside the gene matches. Germline CDR1 is SGHTA and CDR2 is FQGNSA.

The sequence was obtained from a woman aged 50 to 60 who had recovered from COVID-19. The chain uses TRBV7-2 and TRBJ2-3; 8 nucleotides align to TRBD2. Sequencing was carried out using PBMCs or T cells enriched from blood (not recorded which). CDR3 nucleotides: TGTGCCAGCAGCTTAAACGCCGGGAGGGGTGACCGTCATACGCAGTATTTT. It translates to CASSLNAGRGDRHTQYF.